Below, one TCR beta chain is given with its context. This sample stems from a study of control samples from healthy donors and cancer patients. The CDR3 loop spans 12 amino acids. V was shortened by 3 bases and J by 10 bases, with 15 bases between the two germline ends. In germline, CDR1 is GTSNPN, CDR2 SVGIG (reference sequence). The data were produced by immunoSEQ multiplex PCR, yet TCRdb's version contains in-frame clones alone and is incomplete. The sample has roughly 81,000 clones, roughly 84% seen once. The J gene is TRBJ1-2, the V gene TRBV30; D call uncertain. The receptor's source is a man between 60 and 70 years old with head and neck cancer. Sequencing was done on a sample of PBMCs. The CDR3 coding sequence is TGTGCCTGGAGCGAGGGATTTTCGGTCTACACCTTC. Residues: CAWSEGFSVYTF.